This TCR beta chain is from a study of early T cells in non-severe SARS-CoV-2 infection. Background on the study: Bulk RNA isolated from unsorted whole blood underwent sequencing; chains were not paired.

Tagging with unique molecular identifiers was applied to individual cDNA molecules. TCRdb reprocessed the 5' RACE reads with MiXCR, giving one entry per CDR3 protein. The sample has some 38,000 distinct CDR3 sequences, 3% to 4.5% seen once. Germline loops: CDR1 KGHSH, CDR2 LQKENI. V was pared by 0 bases and J by 0 bases, with 10 bases between. This CDR3 contains 16 residues. This clonotype was seen at least ten times. The TCR originated in an adult who was a healthcare worker with PCR-confirmed SARS-CoV-2 infection or an uninfected control (not recorded which). The J gene is TRBJ2-3, the V gene TRBV18; D is ambiguous. The sample consisted of whole blood. The CDR3 loop reads CASSPPFSGSTDTQYF. The DNA for the CDR3 is TGTGCCAGCTCACCACCGTTCTCCGGTAGCACAGATACGCAGTATTTT.